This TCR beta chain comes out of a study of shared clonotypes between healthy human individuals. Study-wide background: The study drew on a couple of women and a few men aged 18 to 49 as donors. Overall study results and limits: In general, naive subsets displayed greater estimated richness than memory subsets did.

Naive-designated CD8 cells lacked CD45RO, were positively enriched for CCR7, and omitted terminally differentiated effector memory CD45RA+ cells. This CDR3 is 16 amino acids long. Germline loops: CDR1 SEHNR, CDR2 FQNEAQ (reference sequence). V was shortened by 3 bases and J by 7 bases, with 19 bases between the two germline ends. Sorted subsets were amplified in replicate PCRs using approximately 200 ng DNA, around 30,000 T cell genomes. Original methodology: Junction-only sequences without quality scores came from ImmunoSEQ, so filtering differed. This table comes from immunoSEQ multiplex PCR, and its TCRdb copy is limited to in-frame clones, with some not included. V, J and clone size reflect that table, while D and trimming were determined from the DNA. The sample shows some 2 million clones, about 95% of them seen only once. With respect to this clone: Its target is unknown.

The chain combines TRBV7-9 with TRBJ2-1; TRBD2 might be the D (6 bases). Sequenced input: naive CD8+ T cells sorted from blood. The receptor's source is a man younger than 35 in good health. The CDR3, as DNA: TGTGCCAGCAGCTTGCGCGTGGAGGGCCTTGGTAATGAGCAGTTCTTC. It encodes CASSLRVEGLGNEQFF.